Listed here are 25 T cell receptor beta chains from one sample, sequenced in a study of radiotherapy plus CTLA-4 blockade in lung cancer. Sequencing was performed with immunoSEQ multiplex PCR; in TCRdb, only in-frame clones are kept and a portion is missing. The sample shows about 24,000 clones, around 71% of them seen only once. This sample comprised peripheral blood, obtained from a patient treated with radiotherapy plus ipilimumab. The receptors shown here come from a human donor with non-small cell lung cancer whose response to radiotherapy plus ipilimumab could not be evaluated.

The chain has TRBV7-2 and TRBJ2-1; tentatively, D is TRBD1 (6 bases). There are 16 residues in the CDR3. Trimming took 3 bases from V and 0 from J, leaving 12 bases between them. Germline V lookup: CDR1 SGHTA, CDR2 FQGNSA. The CDR3 region is CASSFTGLSSYNEQFF. The CDR3, as DNA: TGTGCCAGCAGCTTTACAGGGCTAAGCTCCTACAATGAGCAGTTCTTC.

The chain links TRBV5-1 to TRBJ2-4, with TRBD2 identical over 8 bases. CDR1 and CDR2 from the germline V gene are SGHRS and YFSETQ. J was trimmed by 8 bases and V by 1 base; bases with no gene match: 11. CDR3 length: 16 residues. CDR3 DNA: TGCGCCAGCAGCTTGTCGTCCAGCGGGAGAGCAGACATTCAGTACTTC. Its translation: CASSLSSSGRADIQYF.

V gene TRBV2 combines with J gene TRBJ2-3, with unresolved D. Germline V gene data show CDR1 as SNHLY and CDR2 as FYNNEI. The CDR3 runs 14 residues. V was shortened by 2 bases and J by 0 bases, with 6 bases between the two germline ends. CDR3 loop: CASSEQSSTDTQYF. Written as DNA, the CDR3 is TGTGCCAGCAGTGAACAGTCAAGCACAGATACGCAGTATTTT.

The chain couples TRBV2 to TRBJ2-3, with 7 bases that match TRBD1. The V gene end was trimmed by 7 bases and the J gene end by 0 bases; junction bases not matched to a gene: 7. In germline, CDR1 is SNHLY, CDR2 FYNNEI. The CDR3 extends over 15 amino acids. The CDR3 spells CASILQGPSTDTQYF. The DNA of the CDR3 is TGTGCCAGCATTTTACAGGGGCCTAGCACAGATACGCAGTATTTT.

This chain uses TRBV2 with TRBJ1-1; D is possibly TRBD1 (5 bases). Germline-derived CDR1 and CDR2 are SNHLY and FYNNEI. V gave up 5 bases and J gave up 0 bases, with 10 bases separating them. The CDR3 is made up of 14 amino acids. The CDR3 DNA is TGTGCCAGCAGTCAACAGGCAATGAACACTGAAGCTTTCTTT. Translated, it gives CASSQQAMNTEAFF.

The V gene is TRBV27, the J gene TRBJ2-6, with 8 bases matching TRBD2. With 4 bases clipped from V and 0 bases from J, the junction kept 8 bases outside the gene matches. CDR1 is MNHEY and CDR2 is SMNVEV in the germline V gene (reference sequence). The CDR3 is made up of 18 amino acids. The DNA for the CDR3 is TGTGCCAGCAGTTCACTAGCGGTGGTACCCTCTGGGGCCAACGTCCTGACTTTC. This encodes CASSSLAVVPSGANVLTF.

CDR3 sequence reads: CASSGTPGQRLETQYF. In DNA, the CDR3 is TGTGCCAGCAGCGGAACACCGGGACAGCGGCTAGAGACCCAGTACTTC. The J gene is TRBJ2-5, the V gene TRBV2; TRBD1 agrees at 7 bases. With V trimmed by 6 bases and J by 4 bases, 14 bases remained unmatched. The CDR3 contains 16 residues. Germline-derived CDR1 and CDR2 are SNHLY and FYNNEI.

This clone turned up a few times. The sample has other DNA sequences that encode this CDR3 too. For the CDR3, the DNA is TGTGCCAGCAGTACAGGGGGCGGTCAGCCCCAGCATTTT. Protein product: CASSTGGGQPQHF. The V gene is TRBV6-5, the J gene TRBJ1-5; 9 positions match TRBD1. The CDR3 consists of 13 residues. The ends lost 5 bases at V and 6 bases at J; junction bases unmatched: 2. The germline gives CDR1 MNHEY, CDR2 SVGAGI.

This chain joins TRBV7-9 and TRBJ2-5; 9 bases align to TRBD1. Germline V lookup: CDR1 SEHNR, CDR2 FQNEAQ (reference sequence). Trimming took 3 bases from V and 4 from J; bases not matched to a gene: 6. The CDR3 runs 15 residues. This chain's CDR3 is CASSLGQGLLETQYF. CDR3 DNA: TGTGCCAGCAGCTTGGGACAGGGATTATTAGAGACCCAGTACTTC.

This clone was observed a single time. The chain combines TRBV2 with TRBJ2-7, with 9 bases identical to TRBD1. Germline CDR1 is SNHLY and CDR2 is FYNNEI. V was clipped by 6 bases and J by 2 bases; unmatched bases: 11. The CDR3 extends over 16 amino acids. The CDR3 DNA is TGTGCCAGCAGCCCCTCAGCCGGGACAGGGACCTACGAGCAGTACTTC. Translating gives CASSPSAGTGTYEQYF. Full variable domain (missing parts from reference TRBV2 and TRBJ2-7): EPEVTQTPSHQVTQMGQEVILRCVPISNHLYFYWYRQILGQKVEFLVSFYNNEISEKSEIFDDQFSVERPDGSNFTLKIRSTKLEDSAMYFCASSPSAGTGTYEQYFGPGTRLTVT.

V and J are TRBV5-1 and TRBJ2-2; D is possibly TRBD1 (5 bases). CDR3 size: 15 residues. Germline CDR1 is SGHRS and CDR2 is YFSETQ. V was trimmed by 0 bases and J by 5 bases, leaving 11 bases between them. The CDR3 region has the DNA TGCGCCAGCAGCTTGGCGACAGACCTTACCGGGGAGCTGTTTTTT. This encodes CASSLATDLTGELFF. The full variable domain, completed using reference TRBV5-1 and TRBJ2-2, is KAGVTQTPRYLIKTRGQQVTLSCSPISGHRSVSWYQQTPGQGLQFLFEYFSETQRNKGNFPGRFSGRQFSNSRSEMNVSTLELGDSALYLCASSLATDLTGELFFGEGSRLTVL.

The J gene is TRBJ2-2, the V gene TRBV15; 7 positions match TRBD1. CDR3 size: 15 residues. V lost 0 bases and J lost 6; bases outside the gene matches: 4. Germline V lookup: CDR1 LNHNV, CDR2 YYDKDF (reference sequence). As DNA, the CDR3 is TGTGCCACCAGCAGAGATCCAGGGGGAGCCGGGGAGCTGTTTTTT. Protein product: CATSRDPGGAGELFF.

The chain combines TRBV28 with TRBJ2-5, with D hard to call. This CDR3 has 14 residues. Germline-derived CDR1 and CDR2 are MDHEN and SYDVKM. The V end was cut by 5 bases, the J end by 4 bases, with 14 bases between. The CDR3 is CASSDVETRETQYF. As DNA, the CDR3 is TGTGCCAGCAGTGACGTGGAGACGAGAGAGACCCAGTACTTC.

This chain links TRBV6-6 with TRBJ1-1; D is unresolved. Deletions cut 7 bases from V and 0 bases from J, with 15 bases between. CDR3 size: 15 residues. Per germline, CDR1 MNHNY and CDR2 SVGAGI (reference sequence). The CDR3: CASTLLTDLNTEAFF. The CDR3 nucleotides are TGTGCCAGCACCCTCCTTACAGACCTGAACACTGAAGCTTTCTTT.

This clone appeared once. This chain uses TRBV6-5 with TRBJ2-3, with TRBD2 matching 7 bases. The junction had 8 bases not matched to a gene; V was cut back by 2 bases and J by 6 bases. This CDR3 contains 15 residues. Germline CDR1 MNHEY, CDR2 SVGAGI. The CDR3 region has the DNA TGTGCCAGCAGTTACGGCCTAGCGGACGAGGATACGCAGTATTTT. As protein: CASSYGLADEDTQYF.

The CDR3 here is CASTFRGWDSYEQYF. CDR3 bases: TGTGCCAGCACCTTTCGCGGGTGGGACTCCTACGAGCAGTACTTC. The rearrangement joins TRBV28 to TRBJ2-7; possible D gene TRBD2, 5 bases. V was clipped by 7 bases and J by 0 bases, with 16 bases between them. In germline, CDR1 is MDHEN, CDR2 SYDVKM. This CDR3 comprises 15 residues.

V usage is TRBV28 and J usage is TRBJ2-3, with no clear D. CDR3 size: 14 residues. The V and J ends lost 6 bases and 0 bases respectively, with 10 bases between them. The germline V gene encodes CDR1 MDHEN and CDR2 SYDVKM. The DNA for the CDR3 is TGTGCCAGCAGCCCGACTCTGAGCACAGATACGCAGTATTTT. This codes for CASSPTLSTDTQYF.

This clone has only a few counts. V is TRBV6-1 and J is TRBJ2-6; 14 nucleotides agree with TRBD2. After removal of 4 bases from V and 1 base from J, the junction contained 6 bases not matched to a gene. Germline V gene data show CDR1 as MNHNS and CDR2 as SASEGT. This CDR3 has 19 amino acids. This chain's CDR3 is CASSATSGRDISGANVLTF. Here the CDR3 DNA reads TGTGCCAGCAGTGCGACTAGCGGGAGGGATATATCTGGGGCCAACGTCCTGACTTTC.

The chain has TRBV6-5 and TRBJ1-5; D is uncertain. Per the germline V gene, CDR1 is MNHEY and CDR2 is SVGAGI. The V end was cut by 0 bases, the J end by 2 bases, with 8 bases between. CDR3 length: 15 residues. The CDR3 region is CASSYSGGGNQPQHF. The CDR3 bases are TGTGCCAGCAGTTACTCAGGAGGTGGCAATCAGCCCCAGCATTTT.

This chain connects TRBV10-2 to TRBJ1-5, with D uncertain. The CDR3 covers 17 residues. Germline values: CDR1 WSHSY, CDR2 SAAADI. V was pared by 3 bases and J by 3 bases, with 18 bases between. Written as DNA, the CDR3 is TGCGCCAGCAGTGACCCAACGGGTGGTCAGTTCAATCAGCCCCAGCATTTT. It specifies CASSDPTGGQFNQPQHF.

The chain uses TRBV5-6 and TRBJ1-2; 9 bases line up with TRBD1. From germline, CDR1 is SGHDT and CDR2 YYEEEE. The CDR3 length is 16 residues. V lost 4 bases, J lost 0 bases, and 7 bases stayed unmatched. CDR3 residues: CASSPVTGGTNYGYTF. The CDR3 DNA sequence: TGTGCCAGCAGCCCTGTGACAGGGGGTACTAACTATGGCTACACCTTC.

This clone was observed a few times. The chain is built from TRBV7-9 and TRBJ1-5; 7 nucleotides agree with TRBD1. In germline, CDR1 is SEHNR, CDR2 FQNEAQ (reference sequence). V lost 8 bases and J lost 3; bases outside the gene matches: 7. This CDR3 has 14 amino acids. CDR3 amino acids: CASSTDRDNQPQHF. The DNA for the CDR3 is TGTGCCAGCTCCACAGACAGGGACAATCAGCCCCAGCATTTT.

CDR3 sequence reads: CASSGRTPSQQYF. The CDR3 region has the DNA TGTGCCAGCAGCGGCAGGACCCCTAGCCAGCAGTACTTC. The chain combines TRBV7-2 with TRBJ2-7; a possible D gene is TRBD2 (5 bases). Germline V gene sequence: CDR1 SGHTA, CDR2 FQGNSA. There are 13 residues in the CDR3. V shed 5 bases and J shed 8 bases, with 16 bases lying between them.

The rearrangement uses TRBV23-1 and TRBJ2-7, with D possibly matching TRBD1 (6 bases). TRBV23-1 is placed among ORFs of uncertain function. The ends were cut back, 0 bases at V and 5 bases at J, with 11 bases in the middle. This CDR3 region has 14 residues. CDR3 protein: CASSQSNRDHEQYF. CDR3 bases: TGCGCCAGCAGTCAATCGAACAGGGACCACGAGCAGTACTTC.

The genes are TRBV11-2 and TRBJ2-7, with TRBD1 matching 8 bases. The CDR3 runs to 14 residues. The V gene's germline CDR1 is SGHAT and CDR2 FQNNGV. Trimming took 5 bases from V and 6 from J; bases not matched to a gene: 9. As DNA, the CDR3 is TGTGCCAGCAGCCCCGGGACAGGCAATCGCGAGCAGTACTTC. Translated: CASSPGTGNREQYF.